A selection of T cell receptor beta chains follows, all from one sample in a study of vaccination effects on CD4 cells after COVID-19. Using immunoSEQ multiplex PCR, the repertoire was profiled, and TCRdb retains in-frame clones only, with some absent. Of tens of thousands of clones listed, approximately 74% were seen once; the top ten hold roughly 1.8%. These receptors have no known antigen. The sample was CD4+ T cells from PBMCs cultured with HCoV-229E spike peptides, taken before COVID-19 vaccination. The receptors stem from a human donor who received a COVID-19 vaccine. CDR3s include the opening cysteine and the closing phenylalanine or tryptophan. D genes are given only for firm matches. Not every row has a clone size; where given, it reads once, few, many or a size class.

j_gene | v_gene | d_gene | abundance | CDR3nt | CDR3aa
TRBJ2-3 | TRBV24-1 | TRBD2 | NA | TGTGCCACCAGCTGGCGGGGGGACACAGATACGCAGTATTTT | CATSWRGDTDTQYF
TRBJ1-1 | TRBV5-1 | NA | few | TGCGCCAGCAGCTTGGAACGCAGGAACACTGAAGCTTTCTTT | CASSLERRNTEAFF
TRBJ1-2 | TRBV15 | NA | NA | TGTGCCACCAGCAGAGATCGAGGGATTTACTATGGCTACACCTTC | CATSRDRGIYYGYTF
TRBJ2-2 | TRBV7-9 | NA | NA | TGTGCCAGCAGCTTAGGGGCCTCCGGGGAGCTGTTTTTT | CASSLGASGELFF
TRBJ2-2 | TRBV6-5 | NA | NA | TGTGCCAGCTCGAAGGGACTTCGCGGCGGGGAGCTGTTTTTT | CASSKGLRGGELFF
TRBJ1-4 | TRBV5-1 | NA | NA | TGCGCCAGCAGCCTGACAGCAACTAATGAAAAACTGTTTTTT | CASSLTATNEKLFF
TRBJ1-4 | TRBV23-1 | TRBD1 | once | TGCGCCAGCAGTCGGGGCGTCACAGGGGGAGGTGAAAAACTGTTTTTT | CASSRGVTGGGEKLFF
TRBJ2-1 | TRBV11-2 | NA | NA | TGTGCCAGCAGCTTAGGCGGGGGCCGGGATGAGCAGTTCTTC | CASSLGGGRDEQFF
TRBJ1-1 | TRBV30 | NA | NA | TGTGCCTGGAGATGGTCAGAGAACACTGAAGCTTTCTTT | CAWRWSENTEAFF
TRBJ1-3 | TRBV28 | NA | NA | TGTGCCAGCAGCCTAAGTCTCGGCTCTGGAAACACCATATATTTT | CASSLSLGSGNTIYF
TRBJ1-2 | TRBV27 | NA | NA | TGTGCCAGCAGTACCTCACAGGGTAGTGGCTATGGCTACACCTTC | CASSTSQGSGYGYTF
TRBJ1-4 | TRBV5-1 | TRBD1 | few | TGCGCCAGCAGCTCCCGACAGGGTAGTTATGAAAAACTGTTTTTT | CASSSRQGSYEKLFF
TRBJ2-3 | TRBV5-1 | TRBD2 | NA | TGCGCCAGCAGCTTGGGAGTACTAGCGATAAGCACAGATACGCAGTATTTT | CASSLGVLAISTDTQYF
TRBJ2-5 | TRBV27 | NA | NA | TGTGCCAGCAGTTCGGGTATAGCCAAAAAGACCCAGTACTTC | CASSSGIAKKTQYF
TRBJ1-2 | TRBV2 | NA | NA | TGTGCCAGCAGGATTGAAGGTGGGGGTGGCTACACCTTC | CASRIEGGGGYTF
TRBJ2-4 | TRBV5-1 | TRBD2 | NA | TGCGCCAGCAGCTTCGGGGGGGCGAACATTCAGTACTTC | CASSFGGANIQYF
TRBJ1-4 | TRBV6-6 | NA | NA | TGTGCCAGCAGTACCCTGGACGAGCTAAGCGGAAAACTGTTTTTT | CASSTLDELSGKLFF
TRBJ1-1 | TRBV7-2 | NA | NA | TGTGCCAGCAGGAGTACGGGGGGACGGAACACTGAAGCTTTCTTT | CASRSTGGRNTEAFF
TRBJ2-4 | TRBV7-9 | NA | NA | TGTGCCAGCAGCTTAGACTTGTCCGTAGCCAAAAACATTCAGTACTTC | CASSLDLSVAKNIQYF
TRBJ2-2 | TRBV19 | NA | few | TGTGCCAGTAAGGCAGGGGCGAACACCGGGGAGCTGTTTTTT | CASKAGANTGELFF
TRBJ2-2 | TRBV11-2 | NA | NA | TGTGCCAGCAGCCCCCGATGGGCTTTGGTGAACACCGGGGAGCTGTTTTTT | CASSPRWALVNTGELFF
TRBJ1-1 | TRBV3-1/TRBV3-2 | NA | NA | TGTGCCAGCAGCCAAGGTAACACTGAAGCTTTCTTT | CASSQGNTEAFF
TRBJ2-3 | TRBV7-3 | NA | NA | TGTGCCAGCAGCTCGGGGGGCGTGTACCGCACAGATACGCAGTATTTT | CASSSGGVYRTDTQYF
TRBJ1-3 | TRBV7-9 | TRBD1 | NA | TGTGCCAGCAGCTTTGGACAGGGGATTAGAAACACCATATATTTT | CASSFGQGIRNTIYF
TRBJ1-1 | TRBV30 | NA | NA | TGTGCCTGGCGTGCCCTTACACGGAACACTGAAGCTTTCTTT | CAWRALTRNTEAFF
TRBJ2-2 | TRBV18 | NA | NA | TGTGCCAGCTCACCCGTCGGTGGGGAGAACACCGGGGAGCTGTTTTTT | CASSPVGGENTGELFF
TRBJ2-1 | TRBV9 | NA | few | TGTGCCAGCAACCCGGGGGAGTCCTACAATGAGCAGTTCTTC | CASNPGESYNEQFF
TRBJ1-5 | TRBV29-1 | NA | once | TGCAGCGCCTCGGACGGGTACAATCAGCCCCAGCATTTT | CSASDGYNQPQHF
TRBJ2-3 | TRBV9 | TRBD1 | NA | TGTGCCAGCAGCGTACAGGGGGCAAAAGATACGCAGTATTTT | CASSVQGAKDTQYF
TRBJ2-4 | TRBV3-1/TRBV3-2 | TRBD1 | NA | TGTGCCAGCAGCCTCCACCCCGCGAAAAAAGGGGGCTCGGGCAAAAACATTCAGTACTTC | CASSLHPAKKGGSGKNIQYF
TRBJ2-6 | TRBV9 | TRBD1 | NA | TGTGCCAGCAGCCGGGACAGGGTAGCGTATTCCTTCTCTGGGGCCAACGTCCTGACTTTC | CASSRDRVAYSFSGANVLTF
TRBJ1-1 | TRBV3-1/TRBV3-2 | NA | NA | TGTGCCAGCAGCCAAGATTTCTCCAGGGTGGGGACTGAAGCTTTCTTT | CASSQDFSRVGTEAFF
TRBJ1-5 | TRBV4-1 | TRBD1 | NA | TGCGCCAGCAGCCAAGGTAGGGACAGGGACAATCAGCCCCAGCATTTT | CASSQGRDRDNQPQHF
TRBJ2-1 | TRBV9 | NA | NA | TGTGCCAGCAGCGTAGGTATCGGGGGGCAAAACTACAATGAGCAGTTCTTC | CASSVGIGGQNYNEQFF
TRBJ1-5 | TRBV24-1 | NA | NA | TGTGCCACCAGTGAGGGCAGTTTTAGCAATCAGCCCCAGCATTTT | CATSEGSFSNQPQHF
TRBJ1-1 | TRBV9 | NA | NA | TGTGCCAGCAGCCGAGCGGGGGGCGTCACTGAAGCTTTCTTT | CASSRAGGVTEAFF